The next 27 T cell receptor beta chains were all read from a single sample in a study of cytomegalovirus exposure and HLA in healthy donors. Primers included in the PCR were 60 Vbeta and 13 Jbeta primers. TCRdb keeps only in-frame clones here, not all; method: immunoSEQ multiplex PCR. This sample carries some 89,000 clones, just over 70% of them seen once, and the ten largest clones take approximately 8.2%. The specimen sequenced was PBMCs. All receptors come from a man aged 55 to 70 in good health and CMV-seronegative.

V and J are TRBV11-2 and TRBJ2-1; 7 bases are shared with TRBD2. The germline CDR1 and CDR2 sequences are SGHAT and FQNNGV. The length of the CDR3 is 15 residues. With 5 bases clipped from V and 5 bases from J, the junction kept 9 bases outside the gene matches. CDR3 sequence: CASSPRRESNNEQFF. The CDR3 coding sequence is TGTGCCAGCAGCCCACGGCGGGAGTCTAACAATGAGCAGTTCTTC.

This clone was observed once. The chain carries TRBV28 and TRBJ2-5; tentatively, D is TRBD1 (5 bases). The V and J ends lost 6 bases and 4 bases respectively, with 18 bases between them. The CDR3 sequence is 15 residues long. CDR1 MDHEN and CDR2 SYDVKM come from the germline V gene. The CDR3 reads CASSRQKPRAETQYF. The CDR3 DNA reads as TGTGCCAGCAGCCGACAGAAACCTAGGGCAGAGACCCAGTACTTC.

The gene calls are TRBV7-2 and TRBJ1-3; D is perhaps TRBD1 (5 bases). Trimming shortened V by 5 bases and J by 8 bases, and 13 bases separated the two germline ends. The CDR3 sequence is 13 residues long. Per germline, CDR1 SGHTA and CDR2 FQGNSA. The CDR3 region has the DNA TGTGCCAGCAGCCCGCAGGGTCGGGACACCATATATTTT. This sequence encodes CASSPQGRDTIYF. Drawing the rest from reference TRBV7-2 and TRBJ1-3, the complete variable domain is GAGVSQSPSNKVTEKGKDVELRCDPISGHTALYWYRQSLGQGLEFLIYFQGNSAPDKSGLPSDRFSAERTGGSVSTLTIQRTQQEDSAVYLCASSPQGRDTIYFGEGSWLTVV.

V is TRBV7-8 and J is TRBJ2-7, with 7 bases aligning to TRBD1. Losses at the gene ends were 2 bases for V and 7 bases for J; bases not matched to a gene: 8. The CDR3 length is 14 residues. Germline V gene sequence: CDR1 SGHVS, CDR2 FQNEAQ. The DNA for the CDR3 is TGTGCCAGCAGCTTATTTCCAGGGGGTAGGGAGCAGTACTTC. This encodes CASSLFPGGREQYF.

The chain links TRBV29-1 to TRBJ1-1; D is ambiguous. In germline, CDR1 is SQVTM, CDR2 ANQGSEA. The CDR3 is 13 amino acids. Trimming took 8 bases from V and 6 from J, leaving 19 bases between them. The CDR3 loop is CSLKEGDGSEAFF. CDR3 nucleotides: TGCAGCCTGAAGGAGGGCGACGGGTCTGAAGCTTTCTTT.

V usage is TRBV6-5 and J usage is TRBJ2-7, with a tentative D call TRBD1 (6 bases). Germline V gene data show CDR1 as MNHEY and CDR2 as SVGAGI. Trimming took off 6 bases at V and 0 bases at J, with 15 bases between the two ends. The CDR3 contains 15 residues. CDR3 region: CASSPRTASSYEQYF. The CDR3 bases are TGTGCCAGCAGCCCTAGGACAGCCTCCTCCTACGAGCAGTACTTC.

This clone has a handful of counts. The chain uses TRBV7-2 and TRBJ2-3; possibly TRBD2 for D (5 bases). With 1 base removed from V and 1 base from J, the gap between germline ends came to 12 bases. CDR1 is SGHTA, CDR2 FQGNSA, per germline. This CDR3 has 16 residues. The DNA of the CDR3 is TGTGCCAGCAGCTTAGGTTCCAGCGGAGGCACAGATACGCAGTATTTT. Translated, it gives CASSLGSSGGTDTQYF.

V usage is TRBV20-1 and J usage is TRBJ2-7; D possibly corresponds to TRBD2 (5 bases). The CDR3 is 11 residues long. With 6 bases removed from V and 3 bases from J, the gap between germline ends came to 9 bases. Germline CDR1 is DFQATT and CDR2 is SNEGSKA (reference sequence). CDR3 sequence: CSAQLGYEQYF. As DNA, the CDR3 is TGCAGTGCGCAACTAGGCTACGAGCAGTACTTC.

The rearrangement uses TRBV5-5 and TRBJ2-1; TRBD1 matches 7 bases. Trimming cost V 4 bases and J 0 bases; bases outside gene matches: 7. Germline lookup yields CDR1 SGHKS and CDR2 YYEKEE (reference sequence). The CDR3 spans 16 residues. The CDR3 spells CASSRWGTDSYNEQFF. As DNA, the CDR3 is TGTGCCAGCAGCCGCTGGGGGACAGACTCCTACAATGAGCAGTTCTTC.

The chain links TRBV19 to TRBJ2-3; D might be TRBD2 (6 bases). Deletions cut 6 bases from V and 5 bases from J, with 12 bases between. The CDR3 loop spans 13 amino acids. Germline lookup yields CDR1 LNHDA and CDR2 SQIVND (reference sequence). CDR3 in amino acids: CASSNLEGDTQYF. The CDR3 DNA is TGTGCCAGTAGCAACCTGGAGGGAGATACGCAGTATTTT.

This chain links TRBV27 with TRBJ1-1; D not certain. Trimming took off 8 bases at V and 4 bases at J, with 11 bases between the two ends. The CDR3 runs 12 residues. Looked up from germline, CDR1 is MNHEY and CDR2 is SMNVEV (reference sequence). The CDR3 here is CASGSSVTEAFF. The DNA of the CDR3 is TGTGCCAGCGGTTCTTCAGTCACTGAAGCTTTCTTT.

This clone has just one count. V gene TRBV29-1 combines with J gene TRBJ2-7, with 11 bases fitting TRBD1. The trim removed 1 base at V and 2 bases at J, leaving 4 bases unmatched. The CDR3 spans 15 residues. Per germline, CDR1 SQVTM and CDR2 ANQGSEA. CDR3 coding DNA: TGCAGCGTTGAAGGGGACAGGGGGGACGCCTACGAGCAGTACTTC. Amino acids: CSVEGDRGDAYEQYF.

The V and J genes are TRBV30 and TRBJ1-6; tentatively, D is TRBD1 (5 bases). Germline values: CDR1 GTSNPN, CDR2 SVGIG (reference sequence). CDR3 length: 13 amino acids. V lost 2 bases and J 8 bases, leaving 10 bases between the germline ends. This CDR3 reads CAWSPGEDSPLHF. As DNA, the CDR3 is TGTGCCTGGAGTCCGGGGGAAGATTCACCCCTCCACTTT.

The chain has TRBV9 and TRBJ2-7, with 7 bases fitting TRBD1. The length of the CDR3 is 12 residues. CDR1 is SGDLS, CDR2 YYNGEE, per germline. Germline trimming cut 4 bases from V and 4 bases from J; bases unmatched to any gene: 2. The CDR3 spells CASSPTGYEQYF. The DNA for the CDR3 is TGTGCCAGCAGCCCGACAGGGTACGAGCAGTACTTC.

In its sample, this clone was seen a few times. V and J are TRBV9 and TRBJ2-5; 9 nucleotides line up with TRBD1. Germline assignment: CDR1 SGDLS and CDR2 YYNGEE. With V trimmed by 4 bases and J by 3 bases, 4 bases remained unmatched. There are 14 residues in the CDR3. CDR3 DNA sequence: TGTGCCAGCAGCCCCCGGACAGGGGAAGAGACCCAGTACTTC. It encodes CASSPRTGEETQYF.

The chain links TRBV27 to TRBJ1-5; D call uncertain. The CDR3 has 14 residues. Trimming pared 6 bases from V and 0 bases from J, leaving 9 bases between. The germline CDR1 and CDR2 sequences are MNHEY and SMNVEV (reference sequence). CDR3 coding DNA: TGTGCCAGCAGCAACAGTTATAGCAATCAGCCCCAGCATTTT. Translation: CASSNSYSNQPQHF.

V usage is TRBV14 and J usage is TRBJ1-4; D unresolved. This CDR3 contains 13 residues. V shed 1 base and J shed 8 bases, with 8 bases lying between them. Germline loops: CDR1 SGHDN, CDR2 FVKESK. CDR3 region: CASSQVATEKLFF. CDR3 nucleotide sequence: TGTGCCAGCAGCCAAGTAGCGACGGAAAAACTGTTTTTT.

The chain has TRBV5-6 and TRBJ2-6; 8 nucleotides match TRBD2. V shed 1 base, J shed 2 bases, and the junction held 2 bases outside the gene matches. CDR3 length equals 16 residues. Germline-derived CDR1 and CDR2 are SGHDT and YYEEEE. This CDR3 reads CASSLFGGAGANVLTF. The CDR3 DNA follows: TGTGCCAGCAGCTTGTTCGGGGGGGCTGGGGCCAACGTCCTGACTTTC.

The chain combines TRBV5-1 with TRBJ1-2; 9 nucleotides align to TRBD1. V shed 3 bases, J shed 4 bases, and the junction held 4 bases outside the gene matches. The V gene's germline CDR1 is SGHRS and CDR2 YFSETQ. The CDR3 has 14 residues. CDR3 residues: CASSWTGEGYGYTF. The DNA of the CDR3 is TGCGCCAGCAGCTGGACAGGGGAGGGCTATGGCTACACCTTC.

The genes are TRBV19 and TRBJ2-1, with 7 bases that match TRBD2. The ends lost 7 bases at V and 4 bases at J; junction bases unmatched: 7. There are 14 residues in the CDR3. The V gene's germline CDR1 is LNHDA and CDR2 SQIVND (reference sequence). DNA of the CDR3: TGTGCCAGTACCTCGGGACTACTGTACAATGAGCAGTTCTTC. Translated, it gives CASTSGLLYNEQFF.

This chain joins TRBV20-1 and TRBJ2-7; tentatively, D is TRBD2 (5 bases). Germline CDR1 is DFQATT and CDR2 is SNEGSKA (reference sequence). The CDR3 length is 11 residues. V was shortened by 6 bases and J by 4 bases, with 10 bases between the two germline ends. CDR3 sequence (DNA): TGCAGTGCGTTCCGGGGTTACGAGCAGTACTTC. Encoded protein: CSAFRGYEQYF.

The sample holds one count of this clone. CDR3 DNA sequence: TGTGCCAGCAGTACGGGACTAGCGAACACCGGGGAGCTGTTTTTT. Translated: CASSTGLANTGELFF. The gene calls are TRBV5-4 and TRBJ2-2; 8 nucleotides match TRBD2. Germline CDR1 reads SGHNT; CDR2 reads YYREEE (reference sequence). Trimming took 5 bases from V and 0 from J; bases not matched to a gene: 3. The CDR3 runs to 15 residues.

V and J are TRBV29-1 and TRBJ1-1; maybe TRBD1 (5 bases). Germline CDR1 is SQVTM and CDR2 is ANQGSEA. The CDR3 spans 11 residues. V lost 4 bases, J lost 10 bases, and 13 bases lay in between. The chain's CDR3 is CSVGSGRGAFF. CDR3 nucleotides: TGCAGCGTTGGGTCTGGAAGGGGAGCTTTCTTT.

The CDR3 sequence is CASTTPGQGGRQPQHF. The CDR3 coding sequence is TGTGCCAGTACCACTCCCGGACAGGGTGGCCGTCAGCCCCAGCATTTT. V gene TRBV19 combines with J gene TRBJ1-5, with TRBD1 matching over 8 bases. J lost 6 bases, V lost 7 bases, and 14 bases had no gene match. Per germline, CDR1 LNHDA and CDR2 SQIVND (reference sequence). The CDR3 length is 16 residues.

This clone was detected only a few times. The chain recombines TRBV4-3 with TRBJ1-4; D remains unclear. CDR1 LGHNA and CDR2 YSLEER come from the germline V gene. This CDR3 contains 14 residues. Between the trimmed V and J ends, which lost 0 bases and 6 bases, there was a span of 8 bases. The CDR3 bases are TGCGCCAGCAGCCAAGATGGGCAGGATGAAAAACTGTTTTTT. It codes for CASSQDGQDEKLFF.

The chain links TRBV5-8 to TRBJ1-2, with D possibly TRBD1 on 6 matching bases. CDR3 size: 14 residues. V was cut by 0 bases and J by 6 bases, with 12 bases left in between. The germline gives CDR1 SGHTS, CDR2 YDEGEE. The CDR3 DNA sequence: TGTGCCAGCAGCTTGGCCGGGACAAGGAATGGCTACACCTTC. Translating gives CASSLAGTRNGYTF.

This chain links TRBV14 with TRBJ2-7, with TRBD2 as a possible D gene (6 bases). The V end was cut by 6 bases, the J end by 0 bases, with 9 bases between. The CDR3 is made up of 13 amino acids. Per germline, CDR1 SGHDN and CDR2 FVKESK. The CDR3 nucleotides are TGTGCCAGCAGACCCGGGAGCTCCTACGAGCAGTACTTC. Residues: CASRPGSSYEQYF.